This TCR beta chain was documented in a study of blood T cells in healthy people across ages. The study's findings and limits: Nothing was known about donor CMV status, and this possibly confounded expanded clonotype changes.

About this clonotype: Its antigen remains unidentified.

Per-sample yields of isolated PBMCs were at least 7 million. Germline loops: CDR1 KGHDR, CDR2 SFDVKD. The CDR3 consists of 16 residues. The V and J ends lost 0 bases and 10 bases respectively, with 20 bases between them. Together with a sample-barcoded 5' primer, a J-beta primer mix was included in a second PCR lasting about 6 to 11 cycles. A template-switch adaptor containing 12 random nucleotides labeled each cDNA molecule. TCRdb passed the 5' RACE reads through MiXCR, listing each CDR3 protein once. The sample lists more than 500,000 distinct CDR3 sequences; about 26% were seen once. The material sequenced was blood. The sequence derives from a woman in her 70s in good health. The rearrangement uses TRBV24-1 and TRBJ2-5; TRBD1 is a possible D gene (6 bases). The CDR3 region has the DNA TGTGCCACCAGTGATTTGCGAGGCCCTCTGGGGGCGATCCAGTACTTC. The encoded protein is CATSDLRGPLGAIQYF.